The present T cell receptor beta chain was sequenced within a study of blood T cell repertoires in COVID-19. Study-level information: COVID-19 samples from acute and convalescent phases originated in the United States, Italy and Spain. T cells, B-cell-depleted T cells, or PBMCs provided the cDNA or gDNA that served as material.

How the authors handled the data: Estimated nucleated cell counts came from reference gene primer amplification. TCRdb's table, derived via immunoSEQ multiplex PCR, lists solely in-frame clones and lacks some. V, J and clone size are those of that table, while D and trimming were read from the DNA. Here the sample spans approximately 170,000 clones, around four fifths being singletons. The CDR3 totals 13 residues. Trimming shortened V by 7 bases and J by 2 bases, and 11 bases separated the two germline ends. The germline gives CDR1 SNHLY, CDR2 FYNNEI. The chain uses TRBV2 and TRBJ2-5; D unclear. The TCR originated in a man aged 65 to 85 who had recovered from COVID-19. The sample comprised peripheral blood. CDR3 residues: CASTGSRQETQYF. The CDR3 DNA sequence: TGTGCCAGCACTGGTAGCAGACAAGAGACCCAGTACTTC.